This is a list of T cell receptor beta chains from one sample in a study of identical twins. TCRdb recomputed calls from the 5' RACE reads with MiXCR, one row per CDR3 protein. Here the sample spans around 690,000 distinct CDR3 sequences, 21% being singletons. These data were likewise used in another study, on T cells expressing NK-cell markers.

The sequenced material came from PBMCs. These receptors came from a woman in her late teens or twenties in good health. CDR3s leave out the opening cysteine and the closing phenylalanine or tryptophan. Fields, in order: V gene, CDR3 protein.

v_gene: TRBV6-1; CDR3aa: ASSAWTVTGELF
v_gene: TRBV12-3/TRBV12-4; CDR3aa: ASRTYGPTSNQPQH
v_gene: TRBV5-1; CDR3aa: ASSVLGSIYEQY
v_gene: TRBV7-6; CDR3aa: ASSSRDSSYEQY
v_gene: TRBV20-1; CDR3aa: SAGGLAANEQF
v_gene: TRBV12-3/TRBV12-4; CDR3aa: ASSDSSVRNEQF
v_gene: TRBV12-3/TRBV12-4; CDR3aa: ASSPEWGTDTQY
v_gene: TRBV6-1; CDR3aa: ASSPDEPSQETQY
v_gene: TRBV7-9; CDR3aa: ASSPGGAGNEKLF
v_gene: TRBV7-9; CDR3aa: ASSQGEGT
v_gene: TRBV7-3; CDR3aa: ASSLLRSVGF
v_gene: TRBV5-1; CDR3aa: ASSLEVPGDNEQF
v_gene: TRBV29-1; CDR3aa: SVRDSSTGELF
v_gene: TRBV6-6; CDR3aa: ATQRGRAETQY
v_gene: TRBV20-1; CDR3aa: SARDISGPWTYNEQF
v_gene: TRBV7-2; CDR3aa: ASSLAASFPGLGRDIQY
v_gene: TRBV6-5; CDR3aa: ASSYTGRDTEAF
v_gene: TRBV7-6; CDR3aa: ASSPESSVVTGELF
v_gene: TRBV5-1; CDR3aa: ASSLTGPNEQF
v_gene: TRBV7-9; CDR3aa: ASSERGTGGGGQY
v_gene: TRBV20-1; CDR3aa: SATRTSGVNSYEQY
v_gene: TRBV6-1; CDR3aa: ASRTPETQY
v_gene: TRBV5-1; CDR3aa: ASSSLETLVEQF
v_gene: TRBV5-1; CDR3aa: ASSFSRQNEKLF
v_gene: TRBV30; CDR3aa: AWSVPETQY
v_gene: TRBV12-3/TRBV12-4; CDR3aa: ASSLRDRDDEQY
v_gene: TRBV3-1; CDR3aa: ASSQDVGTPYGYT
v_gene: TRBV7-2; CDR3aa: ASSPRRSMPEQF
v_gene: TRBV20-1; CDR3aa: SARPQTFYNEQF
v_gene: TRBV20-1; CDR3aa: SARYRSYNEQF
v_gene: TRBV6-1; CDR3aa: ASERTGGGTDTQY
v_gene: TRBV6-1; CDR3aa: AAGKYDRENEQY
v_gene: TRBV6-2/TRBV6-3; CDR3aa: ASRIQASPLH
v_gene: TRBV12-3/TRBV12-4; CDR3aa: ASSKTSGSNEQF
v_gene: TRBV10-2; CDR3aa: AAGQGHNEQF
v_gene: TRBV7-9; CDR3aa: ASSADPNPYEQY